The rows below give T cell receptor beta chains drawn from one sample of a study of cytomegalovirus exposure and HLA in healthy donors. Assay: immunoSEQ multiplex PCR; the TCRdb copy retains only in-frame clones and omits some. Of 120,000 to 150,000 clones listed, more than 60% are singletons. Input material: PBMCs. Source of these receptors: a woman aged 55-75 years in good health and CMV-seronegative. Each CDR3 is given with its conserved first and last residue. Fields, in order: V gene, J gene, clone size, CDR3 protein. Clone size is shown for a subset of rows, as once, few, many or a class of expanded clone.

>TRBV19|TRBJ2-1|-
CATTKEGLPYNEQFF
>TRBV28|TRBJ1-6|-
CASSFYLSGTAVRSSPLHF
>TRBV5-4|TRBJ2-3|-
CASSGVGFSGRPDSDTQYF
>TRBV5-4|TRBJ2-5|few
CASSRSLGGSGETQYF
>TRBV10-2|TRBJ2-7|-
CASSRPGLAAHEQYF
>TRBV6-5|TRBJ2-5|-
CASSYSGDRGETQYF
>TRBV5-1|TRBJ2-1|-
CASSLRRLDVNNEQFF
>TRBV7-3|TRBJ2-3|once
CASSPNTDTQYF
>TRBV2|TRBJ1-1|few
CATKANWGGMNTEAFF
>TRBV25-1|TRBJ2-7|once
CASSETKPGQSSYEQYF
>TRBV11-2|TRBJ2-3|-
CASSLGLATDTQYF
>TRBV2|TRBJ2-7|once
CASSTSAIFNEQYF
>TRBV6-6|-|-
CASSDLARDEQYF
>TRBV6-1|TRBJ1-5|few
CASRDSNNQPQHF
>TRBV19|TRBJ1-1|-
CASPRDRLMNTEAFF
>TRBV18|TRBJ1-1|once
CASSFGQSTEAFF
>TRBV10-3|TRBJ2-5|few
CAISTPGTGEETQYF
>TRBV10-3|TRBJ1-2|-
CAIRWQGNYGYTF
>TRBV5-1|TRBJ2-2|few
CASSSLTGELFF
>TRBV5-1|TRBJ1-4|few
CASSSDRGLEKLFF
>TRBV7-8|TRBJ2-7|-
CASSASGAAYEQYF
>TRBV14|TRBJ2-1|-
CASSQRGWGDEQFF
>TRBV6-5|TRBJ2-2|few
CASSLRGAELFF
>TRBV4-2|TRBJ1-1|-
CASSQAIWDRGSGNTEAFF
>TRBV23-1|TRBJ1-2|-
CASSPAGEDGYTF
>TRBV9|TRBJ2-1|few
CASSVVGQGYNEQFF
>TRBV28|TRBJ2-5|-
CASSLLASGGQETQYF
>TRBV2|TRBJ2-7|-
CASSASYEQYF
>TRBV7-7|TRBJ2-5|-
CASSLGSGNQETQYF
>TRBV7-3|TRBJ2-1|-
CASSLTTGLINEQFF
>TRBV5-4|TRBJ2-1|-
CASSLVGSNEQFF
>TRBV5-1|TRBJ1-1|-
CASSFAGSTEAFF
>TRBV7-7|TRBJ2-3|once
CASSPLPGQADGADTQYF
>TRBV2|TRBJ2-7|once
CAARDEQYF
>TRBV6-6|TRBJ2-3|few
CASSPQGAGTDTQYF
>TRBV5-1|TRBJ2-1|once
CASSLRVQEDNEQFF
>TRBV29-1|TRBJ1-2|-
CSVEDPGKGYTF
>TRBV18|TRBJ2-5|-
CASSLPAGETQYF
>TRBV14|TRBJ2-7|once
CASSQGFNSAYEQYF
>TRBV19|TRBJ2-7|-
CASSIISGRGYEQYF
>TRBV5-1|TRBJ2-2|-
CASSLRTGDTGELFF
>TRBV7-9|TRBJ1-3|-
CSSSLGTGNTIYF
>TRBV19|TRBJ2-5|few
CASKKGAGGQETQYF
>TRBV6-6|TRBJ1-1|-
CASSYAQGGTEAFF
>TRBV28|TRBJ2-1|-
CASSRRLVLDEQFF
>TRBV19|TRBJ2-7|-
CASSTQGGHYEQYF
>TRBV14|-|few
CASSPAGYYEQYF
>TRBV5-6|TRBJ1-1|-
CASSLTVNTEAFF
>TRBV5-8|TRBJ2-3|few
CASSPRPPGDTQYF
>TRBV19|TRBJ2-1|-
CASRERASGSNEQFF
>TRBV15|TRBJ2-1|-
CATSTPGGRTYNEQFF
>TRBV4-2|TRBJ2-3|-
CASSPGQGAPDTQYF
>TRBV19|TRBJ1-1|-
CASSRQTGGMNTEAFF
>TRBV7-9|TRBJ1-1|-
CSSSPPGGTEAFF